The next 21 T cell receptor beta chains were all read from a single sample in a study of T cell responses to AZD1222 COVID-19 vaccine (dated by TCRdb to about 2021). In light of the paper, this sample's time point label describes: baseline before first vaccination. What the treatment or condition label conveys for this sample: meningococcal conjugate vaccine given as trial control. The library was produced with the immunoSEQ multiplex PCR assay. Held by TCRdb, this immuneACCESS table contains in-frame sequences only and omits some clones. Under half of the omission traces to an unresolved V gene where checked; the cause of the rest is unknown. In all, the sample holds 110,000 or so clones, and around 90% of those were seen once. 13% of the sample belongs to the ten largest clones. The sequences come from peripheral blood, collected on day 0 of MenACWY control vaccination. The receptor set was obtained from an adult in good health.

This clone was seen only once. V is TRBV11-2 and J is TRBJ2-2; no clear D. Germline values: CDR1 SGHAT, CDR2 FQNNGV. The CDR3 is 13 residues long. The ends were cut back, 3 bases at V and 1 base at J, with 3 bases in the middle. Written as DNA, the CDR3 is TGTGCCAGCAGCTTCGGGAACACCGGGGAGCTGTTTTTT. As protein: CASSFGNTGELFF.

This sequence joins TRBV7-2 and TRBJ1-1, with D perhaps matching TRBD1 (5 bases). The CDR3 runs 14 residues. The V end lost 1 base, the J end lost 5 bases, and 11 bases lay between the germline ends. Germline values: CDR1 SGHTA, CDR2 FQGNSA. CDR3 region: CASSLGGGATEAFF. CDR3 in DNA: TGTGCCAGCAGCTTAGGGGGTGGGGCGACTGAAGCTTTCTTT.

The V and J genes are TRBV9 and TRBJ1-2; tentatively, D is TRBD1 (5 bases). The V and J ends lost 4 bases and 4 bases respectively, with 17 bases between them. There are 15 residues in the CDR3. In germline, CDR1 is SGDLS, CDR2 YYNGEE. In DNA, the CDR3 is TGTGCCAGCAGCCCAAAAGACGGTGGGGGCTATGGCTACACCTTC. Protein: CASSPKDGGGYGYTF.

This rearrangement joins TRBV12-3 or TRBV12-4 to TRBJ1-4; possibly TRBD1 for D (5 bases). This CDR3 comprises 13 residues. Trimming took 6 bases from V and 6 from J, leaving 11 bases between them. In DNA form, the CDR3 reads TGTGCCAGCAGCGGGGCAGGGTATGAAAAACTGTTTTTT. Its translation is CASSGAGYEKLFF.

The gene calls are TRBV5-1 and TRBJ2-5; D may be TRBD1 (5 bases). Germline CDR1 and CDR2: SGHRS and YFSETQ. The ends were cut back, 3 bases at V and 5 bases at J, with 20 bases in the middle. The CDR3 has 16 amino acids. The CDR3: CASSWTLITRAETQYF. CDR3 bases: TGCGCCAGCAGCTGGACACTTATAACAAGGGCCGAGACCCAGTACTTC.

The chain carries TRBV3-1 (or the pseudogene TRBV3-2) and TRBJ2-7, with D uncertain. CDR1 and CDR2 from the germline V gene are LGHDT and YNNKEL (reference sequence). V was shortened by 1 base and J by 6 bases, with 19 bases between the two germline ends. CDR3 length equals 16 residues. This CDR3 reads CASSQVRPPRSREQYF. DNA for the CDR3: TGTGCCAGCAGCCAAGTCCGGCCCCCCCGGAGTCGCGAGCAGTACTTC.

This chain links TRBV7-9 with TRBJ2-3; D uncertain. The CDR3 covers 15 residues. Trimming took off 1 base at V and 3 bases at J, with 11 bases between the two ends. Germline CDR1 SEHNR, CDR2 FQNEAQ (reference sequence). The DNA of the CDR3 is TGTGCCAGCAGCTTAGTCAGCCCTTGGACAGATACGCAGTATTTT. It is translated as CASSLVSPWTDTQYF.

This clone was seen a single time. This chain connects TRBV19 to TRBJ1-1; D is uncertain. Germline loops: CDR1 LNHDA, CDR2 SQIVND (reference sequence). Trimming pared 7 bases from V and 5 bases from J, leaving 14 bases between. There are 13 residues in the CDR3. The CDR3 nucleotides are TGTGCCAGTAAGGGCCCGGGTGGGACTGAAGCTTTCTTT. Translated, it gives CASKGPGGTEAFF.

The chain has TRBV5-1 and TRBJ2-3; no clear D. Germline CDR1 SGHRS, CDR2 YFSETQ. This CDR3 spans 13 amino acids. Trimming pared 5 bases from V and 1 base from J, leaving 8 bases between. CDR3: CASSSPGTDTQYF. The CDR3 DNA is TGCGCCAGCAGTTCCCCCGGCACAGATACGCAGTATTTT.

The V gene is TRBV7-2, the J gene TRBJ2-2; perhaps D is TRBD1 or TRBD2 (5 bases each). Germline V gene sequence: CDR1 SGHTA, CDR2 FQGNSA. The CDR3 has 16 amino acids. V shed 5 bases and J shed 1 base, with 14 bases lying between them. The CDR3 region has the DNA TGTGCCAGCAGCATAGGGATGGGGGTGAACACCGGGGAGCTGTTTTTT. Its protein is CASSIGMGVNTGELFF.

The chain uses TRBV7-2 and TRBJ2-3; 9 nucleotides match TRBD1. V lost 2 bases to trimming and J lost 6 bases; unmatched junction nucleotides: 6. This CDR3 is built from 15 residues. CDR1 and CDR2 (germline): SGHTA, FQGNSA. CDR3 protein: CASSLHRGRGDTQYF. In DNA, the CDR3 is TGTGCCAGCAGCTTACACAGGGGGCGCGGGGATACGCAGTATTTT.

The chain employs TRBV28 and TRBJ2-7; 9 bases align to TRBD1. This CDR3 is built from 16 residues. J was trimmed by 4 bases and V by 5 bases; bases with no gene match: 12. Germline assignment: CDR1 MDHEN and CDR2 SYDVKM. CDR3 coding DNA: TGTGCCAGCAGTACTACCGGGACAGGGAATGGGTACGAGCAGTACTTC. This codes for CASSTTGTGNGYEQYF.

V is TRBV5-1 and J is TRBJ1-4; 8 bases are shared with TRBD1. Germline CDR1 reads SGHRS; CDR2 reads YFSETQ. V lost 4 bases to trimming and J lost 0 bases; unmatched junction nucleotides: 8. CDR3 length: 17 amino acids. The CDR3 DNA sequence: TGCGCCAGCAGCCGACCCCAACAGGGGGCAACTAATGAAAAACTGTTTTTT. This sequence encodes CASSRPQQGATNEKLFF.

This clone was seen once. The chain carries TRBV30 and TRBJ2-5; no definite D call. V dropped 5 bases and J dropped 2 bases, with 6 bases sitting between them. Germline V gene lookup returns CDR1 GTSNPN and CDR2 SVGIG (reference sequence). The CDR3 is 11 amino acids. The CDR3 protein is CAWGWQETQYF. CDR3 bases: TGTGCCTGGGGGTGGCAAGAGACCCAGTACTTC.

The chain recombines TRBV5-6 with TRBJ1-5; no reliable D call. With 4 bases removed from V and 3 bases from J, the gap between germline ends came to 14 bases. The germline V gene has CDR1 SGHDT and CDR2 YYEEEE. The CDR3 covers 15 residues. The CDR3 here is CASSRGWQNNQPQHF. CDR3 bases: TGTGCCAGCAGCCGAGGGTGGCAGAACAATCAGCCCCAGCATTTT. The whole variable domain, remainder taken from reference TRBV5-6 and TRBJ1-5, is DAGVTQSPTHLIKTRGQQVTLRCSPKSGHDTVSWYQQALGQGPQFIFQYYEEEERQRGNFPDRFSGHQFPNYSSELNVNALLLGDSALYLCASSRGWQNNQPQHFGDGTRLSIL.

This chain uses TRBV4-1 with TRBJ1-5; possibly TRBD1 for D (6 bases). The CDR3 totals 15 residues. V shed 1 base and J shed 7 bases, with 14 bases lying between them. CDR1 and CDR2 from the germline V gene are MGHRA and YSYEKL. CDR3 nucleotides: TGCGCCAGCAGCCAAGGTTGGGGGCAGGTACAGCCCCAGCATTTT. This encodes CASSQGWGQVQPQHF.

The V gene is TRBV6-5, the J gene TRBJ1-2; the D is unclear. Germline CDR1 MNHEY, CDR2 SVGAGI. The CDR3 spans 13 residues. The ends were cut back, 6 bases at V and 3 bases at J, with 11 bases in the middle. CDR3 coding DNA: TGTGCCAGCAGACCCGACGGGGACTATGGCTACACCTTC. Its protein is CASRPDGDYGYTF.

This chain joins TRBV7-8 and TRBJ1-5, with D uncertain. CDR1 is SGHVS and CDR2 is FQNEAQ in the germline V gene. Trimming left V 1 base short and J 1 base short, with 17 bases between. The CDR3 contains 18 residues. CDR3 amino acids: CASSLGRVFAQSNQPQHF. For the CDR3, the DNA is TGTGCCAGCAGCTTAGGTAGGGTTTTTGCTCAGAGCAATCAGCCCCAGCATTTT.

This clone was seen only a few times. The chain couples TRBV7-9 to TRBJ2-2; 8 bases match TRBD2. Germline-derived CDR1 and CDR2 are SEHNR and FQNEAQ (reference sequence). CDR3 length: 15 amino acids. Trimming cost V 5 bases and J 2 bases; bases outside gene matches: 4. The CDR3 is CASSPTSVNTGELFF. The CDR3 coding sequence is TGTGCCAGCAGCCCGACTAGCGTTAACACCGGGGAGCTGTTTTTT.

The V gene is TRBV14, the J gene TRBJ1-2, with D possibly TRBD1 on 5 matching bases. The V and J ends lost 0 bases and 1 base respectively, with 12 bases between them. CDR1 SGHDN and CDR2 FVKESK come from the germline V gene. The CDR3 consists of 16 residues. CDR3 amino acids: CASSQDGGNFNYGYTF. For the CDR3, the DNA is TGTGCCAGCAGCCAAGATGGGGGAAACTTTAACTATGGCTACACCTTC. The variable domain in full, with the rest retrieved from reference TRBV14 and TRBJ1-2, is EAGVTQFPSHSVIEKGQTVTLRCDPISGHDNLYWYRRVMGKEIKFLLHFVKESKQDESGMPNNRFLAERTGGTYSTLKVQPAELEDSGVYFCASSQDGGNFNYGYTFGSGTRLTVV.

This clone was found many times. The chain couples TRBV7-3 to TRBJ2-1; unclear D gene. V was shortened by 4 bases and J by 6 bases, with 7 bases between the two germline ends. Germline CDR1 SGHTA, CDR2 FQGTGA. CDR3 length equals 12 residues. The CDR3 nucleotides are TGTGCCAGCAGCTCATTCCCCAATGAGCAGTTCTTC. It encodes CASSSFPNEQFF. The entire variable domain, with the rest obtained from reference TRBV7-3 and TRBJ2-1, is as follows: GAGVSQTPSNKVTEKGKYVELRCDPISGHTALYWYRQSLGQGPEFLIYFQGTGAADDSGLPNDRFFAVRPEGSVSTLKIQRTERGDSAVYLCASSSFPNEQFFGPGTRLTVL.